A selection of T cell receptor beta chains follows, all from one sample in a study of T cell repertoires in cytomegalovirus infection. TCRdb passed the reads through MiXCR, listing each CDR3 protein once. The table has around 340,000 distinct CDR3 sequences, about 28% seen once. These TCRs are of unknown antigen specificity. Source: cultured PBMCs, taken from culture after CMV antigen stimulation. Source of these receptors: a human donor in good health (CMV status not recorded). Some clones in this sample may be carry-over from other donors' samples. The CDR3 runs from the conserved cysteine through the conserved F or W. Each record gives: CDR3 DNA, CDR3 protein, J gene, V gene, D gene, clone size. The D gene is left open where the match is weak. Some rows have no size entry. The others give once, few or many, or a class for an expanded clone.

DNA: TGCAGCGTTGAAGAATACGGTAGCAATCAGCCCCAGCATTTT; CDR3: CSVEEYGSNQPQHF; J: TRBJ1-5; V: TRBV29-1; D: NA; size: NA
DNA: TGTGCCAGCAGTACTCGGACTAGCGGGGCGGCCAAAAACATTCAGTACTTC; CDR3: CASSTRTSGAAKNIQYF; J: TRBJ2-4; V: TRBV12-3/TRBV12-4; D: TRBD2; size: NA
DNA: TGCAGTGCTAGAAAGACCGGGACAGGGGGCGACTATGGCTACACCTTC; CDR3: CSARKTGTGGDYGYTF; J: TRBJ1-2; V: TRBV20-1; D: TRBD1; size: few
DNA: TGTGCCAGCAGTGAGGGACAGGGGTCTGGCTACACCTTC; CDR3: CASSEGQGSGYTF; J: TRBJ1-2; V: TRBV6-1; D: TRBD1; size: few
DNA: TGTGCCAGCAGCCCCACATTAGGGACAGGGGTGGGGGGCTACACCTTC; CDR3: CASSPTLGTGVGGYTF; J: TRBJ1-2; V: TRBV7-8; D: TRBD1; size: NA
DNA: TGTGCCAGCAGCTTGGGTTCCGGGGGCGAGCAGTACTTC; CDR3: CASSLGSGGEQYF; J: TRBJ2-7; V: TRBV5-6; D: NA; size: NA
DNA: TGCGCCAGCAGCTTGACTCAGGGGTTAGGGAACACTGAAGCTTTCTTT; CDR3: CASSLTQGLGNTEAFF; J: TRBJ1-1; V: TRBV5-1; D: NA; size: NA
DNA: TGTGCCAGCAGCTCATTAAAATCAGGCACCCAAAACGAGCAGTACTTC; CDR3: CASSSLKSGTQNEQYF; J: TRBJ2-7; V: TRBV7-6; D: NA; size: few
DNA: TGTGCCAGCAGCACGCCGAAAACCTGGCCCATGAACACTGAAGCTTTCTTT; CDR3: CASSTPKTWPMNTEAFF; J: TRBJ1-1; V: TRBV7-8; D: NA; size: few
DNA: TGTGCCAGTAGTCCTTATGCGGACGGGGACTCTGGGGCCAACGTCCTGACTTTC; CDR3: CASSPYADGDSGANVLTF; J: TRBJ2-6; V: TRBV19; D: NA; size: few
DNA: TGTGCCAGCAGGCAGGACGACTATGGCTACACCTTC; CDR3: CASRQDDYGYTF; J: TRBJ1-2; V: TRBV28; D: NA; size: few
DNA: TGTGCCAGGAACACCCATGGACAGCCCCAGATTTTAGGCAATGAGCAGTTCTTC; CDR3: CARNTHGQPQILGNEQFF; J: TRBJ2-1; V: TRBV6-5; D: NA; size: few
DNA: TGTGCCAGCAGCTTACGAATCGGGGGCGTTGGTGGAACTAATGAAAAACTGTTTTTT; CDR3: CASSLRIGGVGGTNEKLFF; J: TRBJ1-4; V: TRBV7-2; D: NA; size: few
DNA: TGTGCCAGCAGCCCCCATCTAGCGGGAGACACAGATACGCAGTATTTT; CDR3: CASSPHLAGDTDTQYF; J: TRBJ2-3; V: TRBV3-1; D: TRBD2; size: NA
DNA: TGTGCCAGCAGCCAAGGGGGGGCCCTTAGGGATGAGCAGTTCTTC; CDR3: CASSQGGALRDEQFF; J: TRBJ2-1; V: TRBV4-2; D: NA; size: NA
DNA: TGTGCCAGCAGCAGGCGAACGGATACGCAGTATTTT; CDR3: CASSRRTDTQYF; J: TRBJ2-3; V: TRBV27; D: NA; size: NA
DNA: TGTGCCAGCAGCTTAGGTATAGGAAATGAAAAACTGTTTTTT; CDR3: CASSLGIGNEKLFF; J: TRBJ1-4; V: TRBV7-8; D: NA; size: NA
DNA: TGTGCCAGCAGCTTTCCAGGGGTAAAGACCCAGTACTTC; CDR3: CASSFPGVKTQYF; J: TRBJ2-5; V: TRBV12-3/TRBV12-4; D: NA; size: NA
DNA: TGTGCCAGCAGGAATGAAAGACGCAGCTCTGGGGCCAACGTCCTGACTTTC; CDR3: CASRNERRSSGANVLTF; J: TRBJ2-6; V: TRBV7-8; D: NA; size: NA
DNA: TGTGCCAGCAGCCAAGGCAAGGGACCACTGAACACCGGGGAGCTGTTTTTT; CDR3: CASSQGKGPLNTGELFF; J: TRBJ2-2; V: TRBV3-1; D: NA; size: NA
DNA: TGTGCCAGCTCCCGCAATTCTCATAGCACAGATACGCAGTATTTT; CDR3: CASSRNSHSTDTQYF; J: TRBJ2-3; V: TRBV18; D: NA; size: few
DNA: TGTGCCAGTAGTGTAACCGGGACCCCGAACACCGGGGAGCTGTTTTTT; CDR3: CASSVTGTPNTGELFF; J: TRBJ2-2; V: TRBV19; D: NA; size: NA
DNA: TGTGCCAGCAGTTTATCAACTAGCTTCCCCGTCAATGAGCAGTTCTTC; CDR3: CASSLSTSFPVNEQFF; J: TRBJ2-1; V: TRBV27; D: NA; size: few
DNA: TGTGCCAGCAGCTTTCTCGACAGGCGGGGTTCACCCCTCCACTTT; CDR3: CASSFLDRRGSPLHF; J: TRBJ1-6; V: TRBV7-4; D: NA; size: NA
DNA: TGTGCCAGCACCCTTACAGGGGACGATGGCTACACCTTC; CDR3: CASTLTGDDGYTF; J: TRBJ1-2; V: TRBV7-3; D: TRBD1; size: NA
DNA: TGTGCCAGCAGTTGGGGGGCTTCGAGATACGAGCAGTACTTC; CDR3: CASSWGASRYEQYF; J: TRBJ2-7; V: TRBV28; D: NA; size: NA
DNA: TGTGCCAGCAGCTACGACACCTACGAGCAGTACTTC; CDR3: CASSYDTYEQYF; J: TRBJ2-7; V: TRBV7-6; D: NA; size: few
DNA: TGTGCCAGCAGTTTAGGGTTCAGGAGCACTGAAGCTTTCTTT; CDR3: CASSLGFRSTEAFF; J: TRBJ1-1; V: TRBV12-3/TRBV12-4; D: NA; size: many
DNA: TGTGCCAGTAGTATAGAAGGCACGGGCACCGGGGAGCTGTTTTTT; CDR3: CASSIEGTGTGELFF; J: TRBJ2-2; V: TRBV19; D: NA; size: few
DNA: TGTGCCAGCAGCGAGGGACTTAGCTCCTACAATGAGCAGTTCTTC; CDR3: CASSEGLSSYNEQFF; J: TRBJ2-1; V: TRBV7-2; D: NA; size: many
DNA: TGCAGTGCCGCAGGACAGCCGGGTTCTGAAGCTTTCTTT; CDR3: CSAAGQPGSEAFF; J: TRBJ1-1; V: TRBV20-1; D: NA; size: NA
DNA: TGTGCCAGTTTTAACAGGGGGGCGAACACCGGGGAGCTGTTTTTT; CDR3: CASFNRGANTGELFF; J: TRBJ2-2; V: TRBV19; D: TRBD1; size: NA
DNA: TGTGCCAGCAGTTACTCGAGGGCGGGTGAGCAGTTCTTC; CDR3: CASSYSRAGEQFF; J: TRBJ2-1; V: TRBV6-6; D: NA; size: NA
DNA: TGTGCCAGCAGCTTAGGGGGCAGGCCCAAAAACATTCAGTACTTC; CDR3: CASSLGGRPKNIQYF; J: TRBJ2-4; V: TRBV7-9; D: NA; size: NA
DNA: TGTGCCAGCAGTTTATCAGCCCCAGATACGCAGTATTTT; CDR3: CASSLSAPDTQYF; J: TRBJ2-3; V: TRBV27; D: NA; size: many
DNA: TGTGCCAGCAGCCGAGGAGGTCGGGACTATGGCTACACCTTC; CDR3: CASSRGGRDYGYTF; J: TRBJ1-2; V: TRBV3-1; D: NA; size: many
DNA: TGCGCCAGCAGACAGCCAAGCTCTGGAAACACCATATATTTT; CDR3: CASRQPSSGNTIYF; J: TRBJ1-3; V: TRBV5-1; D: NA; size: few
DNA: TGTGCCAGCCGATTAACGGGACAGCCCTATGGCTACACCTTC; CDR3: CASRLTGQPYGYTF; J: TRBJ1-2; V: TRBV6-6; D: TRBD1; size: NA
DNA: TGTGCCAGCAGTGAAGTACAGGGGGTTAGAAACGAGCAGTACTTC; CDR3: CASSEVQGVRNEQYF; J: TRBJ2-7; V: TRBV2; D: TRBD1; size: NA
DNA: TGTGCCAGCAGCTTAGTATCCCAGGGGGCTGGTGGCTACACCTTC; CDR3: CASSLVSQGAGGYTF; J: TRBJ1-2; V: TRBV7-8; D: TRBD1; size: NA